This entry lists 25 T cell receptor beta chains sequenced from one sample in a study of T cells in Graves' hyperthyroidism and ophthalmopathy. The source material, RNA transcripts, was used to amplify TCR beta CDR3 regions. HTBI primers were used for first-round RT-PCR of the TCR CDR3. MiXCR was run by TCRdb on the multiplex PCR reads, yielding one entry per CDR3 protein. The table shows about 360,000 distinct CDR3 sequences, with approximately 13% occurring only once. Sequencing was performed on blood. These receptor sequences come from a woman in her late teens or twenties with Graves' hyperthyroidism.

For the CDR3, the DNA is TGTGCCAGTAGTGGGGACAGGGGGCGAGGCCAGCCCCAGCATTTT. Protein sequence: CASSGDRGRGQPQHF. The chain joins TRBV19 to TRBJ1-5; 12 bases map to TRBD1. The V segment lost 5 bases and the J segment 7 bases; nucleotides outside the gene matches: 6. The CDR3 contains 15 residues. Germline CDR1 is LNHDA and CDR2 is SQIVND (reference sequence).

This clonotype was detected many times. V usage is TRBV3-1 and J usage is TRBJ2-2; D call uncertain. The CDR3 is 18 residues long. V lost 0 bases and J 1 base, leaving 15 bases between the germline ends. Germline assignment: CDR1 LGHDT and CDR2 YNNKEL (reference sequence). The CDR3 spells CASSQELSRWGNTGELFF. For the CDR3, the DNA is TGTGCCAGCAGCCAAGAGCTCTCACGCTGGGGGAACACCGGGGAGCTGTTTTTT.

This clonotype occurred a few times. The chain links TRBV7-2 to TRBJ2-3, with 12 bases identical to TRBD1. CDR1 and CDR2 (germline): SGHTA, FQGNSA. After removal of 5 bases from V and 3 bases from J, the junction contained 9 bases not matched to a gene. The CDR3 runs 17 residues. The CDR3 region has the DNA TGTGCCAGCAGCCCAGCATGGGACAGGGGGCATACAGATACGCAGTATTTT. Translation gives CASSPAWDRGHTDTQYF.

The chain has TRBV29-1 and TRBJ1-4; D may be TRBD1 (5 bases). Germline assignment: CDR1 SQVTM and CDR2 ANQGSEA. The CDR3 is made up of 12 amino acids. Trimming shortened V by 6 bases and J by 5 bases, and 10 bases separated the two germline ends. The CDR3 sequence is CSVAPGNEKLFF. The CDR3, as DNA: TGCAGCGTCGCCCCAGGGAATGAAAAACTGTTTTTT.

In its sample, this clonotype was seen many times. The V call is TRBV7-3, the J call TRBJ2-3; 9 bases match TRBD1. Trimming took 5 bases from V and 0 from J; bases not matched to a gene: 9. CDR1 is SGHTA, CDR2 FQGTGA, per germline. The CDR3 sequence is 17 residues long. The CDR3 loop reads CASSGDTGTGSTDTQYF. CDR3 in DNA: TGTGCCAGCAGCGGCGACACCGGGACAGGGAGCACAGATACGCAGTATTTT.

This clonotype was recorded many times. CDR3 DNA: TGCAGTGCCCAGTCAGGGAACACTGAAGCTTTCTTT. Translation: CSAQSGNTEAFF. V gene TRBV20-1 combines with J gene TRBJ1-1; D remains unclear. The length of the CDR3 is 12 residues. The germline V gene has CDR1 DFQATT and CDR2 SNEGSKA (reference sequence). Trimming left V 6 bases short and J 1 base short, with 9 bases between.

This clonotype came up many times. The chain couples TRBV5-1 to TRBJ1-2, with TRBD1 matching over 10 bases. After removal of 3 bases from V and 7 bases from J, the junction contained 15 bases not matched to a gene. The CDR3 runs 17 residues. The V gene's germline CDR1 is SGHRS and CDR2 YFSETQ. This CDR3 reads CASSSPGTGVQYGGYTF. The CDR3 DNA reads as TGCGCCAGCAGCTCGCCCGGGACAGGGGTTCAATACGGTGGCTACACCTTC.

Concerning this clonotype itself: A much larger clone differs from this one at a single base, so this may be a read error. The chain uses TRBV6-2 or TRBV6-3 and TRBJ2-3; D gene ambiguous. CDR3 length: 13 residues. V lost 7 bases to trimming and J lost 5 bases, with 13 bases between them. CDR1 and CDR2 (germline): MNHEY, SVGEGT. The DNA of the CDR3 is TGTGCCAGCAATAACGGTTACATAGATACGCAGTATTTT. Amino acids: CASNNGYIDTQYF.

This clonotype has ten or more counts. The CDR3 loop reads CASSIPPGPQHF. The CDR3 nucleotides are TGTGCCAGCAGCATCCCACCAGGGCCCCAGCATTTT. V usage is TRBV7-2 and J usage is TRBJ1-5, with unresolved D. The CDR3 covers 12 residues. Trimming took off 5 bases at V and 9 bases at J, with 11 bases between the two ends. The germline V gene has CDR1 SGHTA and CDR2 FQGNSA.

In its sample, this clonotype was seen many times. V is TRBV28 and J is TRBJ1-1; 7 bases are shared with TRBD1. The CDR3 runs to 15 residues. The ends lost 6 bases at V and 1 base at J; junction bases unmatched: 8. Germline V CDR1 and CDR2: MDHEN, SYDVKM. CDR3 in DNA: TGTGCCAGCAGCTCTACGGGACAGCCGAACACTGAAGCTTTCTTT. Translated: CASSSTGQPNTEAFF.

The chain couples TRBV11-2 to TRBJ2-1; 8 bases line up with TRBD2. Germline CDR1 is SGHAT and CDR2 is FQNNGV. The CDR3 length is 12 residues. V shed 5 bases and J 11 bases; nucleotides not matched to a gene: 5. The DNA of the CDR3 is TGTGCCAGCAGCCAAGCGGGAGTAAAGCAGTTCTTC. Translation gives CASSQAGVKQFF.

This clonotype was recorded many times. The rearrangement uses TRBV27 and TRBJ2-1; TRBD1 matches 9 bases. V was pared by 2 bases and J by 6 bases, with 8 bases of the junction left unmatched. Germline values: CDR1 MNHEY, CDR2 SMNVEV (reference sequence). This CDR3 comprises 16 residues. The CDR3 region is CASSLLPGQGINEQFF. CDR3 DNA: TGTGCCAGCAGTTTACTCCCGGGACAGGGTATCAATGAGCAGTTCTTC.

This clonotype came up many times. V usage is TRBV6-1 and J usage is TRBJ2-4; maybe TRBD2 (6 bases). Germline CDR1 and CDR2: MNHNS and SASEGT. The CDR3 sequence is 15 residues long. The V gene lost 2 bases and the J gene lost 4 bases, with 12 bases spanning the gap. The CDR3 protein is CASSEQAGGKNIQYF. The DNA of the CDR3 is TGTGCCAGCAGTGAACAAGCTGGAGGGAAAAACATTCAGTACTTC.

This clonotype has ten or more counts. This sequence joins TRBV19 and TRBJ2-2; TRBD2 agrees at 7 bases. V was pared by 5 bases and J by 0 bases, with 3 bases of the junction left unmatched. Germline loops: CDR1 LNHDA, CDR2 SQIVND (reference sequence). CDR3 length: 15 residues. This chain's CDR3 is CASSESGANTGELFF. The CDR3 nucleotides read TGTGCCAGTAGTGAAAGCGGGGCGAACACCGGGGAGCTGTTTTTT. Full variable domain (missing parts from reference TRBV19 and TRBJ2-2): DGGITQSPKYLFRKEGQNVTLSCEQNLNHDAMYWYRQDPGQGLRLIYYSQIVNDFQKGDIAEGYSVSREKKESFPLTVTSAQKNPTAFYLCASSESGANTGELFFGEGSRLTVL.

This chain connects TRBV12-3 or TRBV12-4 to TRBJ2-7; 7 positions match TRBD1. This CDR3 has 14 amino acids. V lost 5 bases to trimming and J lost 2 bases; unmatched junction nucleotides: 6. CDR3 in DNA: TGTGCCAGCAGTCCCGGGACAGAACCCTACGAGCAGTACTTC. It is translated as CASSPGTEPYEQYF.

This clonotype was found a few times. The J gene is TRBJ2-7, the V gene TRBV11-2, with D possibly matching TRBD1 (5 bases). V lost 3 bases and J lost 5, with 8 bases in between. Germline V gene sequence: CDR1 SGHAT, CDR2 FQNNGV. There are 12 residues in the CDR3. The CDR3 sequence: CASSFRVHEQYF. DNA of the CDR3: TGTGCCAGCAGCTTCAGGGTCCACGAGCAGTACTTC.

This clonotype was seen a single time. The CDR3 DNA reads as TGTGCCAGCAGTCTGTACTGGGACAATCAGCCCCAGCATTTT. It translates to CASSLYWDNQPQHF. This chain connects TRBV27 to TRBJ1-5; D is unresolved. Per germline, CDR1 MNHEY and CDR2 SMNVEV (reference sequence). Trimming pared 5 bases from V and 3 bases from J, leaving 11 bases between. This CDR3 contains 14 residues.

CDR3 amino acids: CASSLTAGGGTGELFF. Written as DNA, the CDR3 is TGCGCCAGCAGCTTGACAGCGGGAGGTGGGACCGGGGAGCTGTTTTTT. This rearrangement joins TRBV5-1 to TRBJ2-2; 9 bases align to TRBD2. Germline assignment: CDR1 SGHRS and CDR2 YFSETQ. V was pared by 1 base and J by 5 bases, with 6 bases of the junction left unmatched. The CDR3 has 16 residues.

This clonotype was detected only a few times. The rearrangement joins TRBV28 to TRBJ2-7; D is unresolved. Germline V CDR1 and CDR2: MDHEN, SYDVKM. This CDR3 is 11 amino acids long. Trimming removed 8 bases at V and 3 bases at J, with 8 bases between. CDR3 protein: CASQNLYEQYF. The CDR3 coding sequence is TGTGCCAGCCAAAACCTCTACGAGCAGTACTTC.

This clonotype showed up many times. The CDR3 protein is CASSLSTDYGEETQYF. In nucleotides, the CDR3 is TGTGCCAGCAGTTTATCCACCGATTACGGTGAGGAGACCCAGTACTTC. The chain is built from TRBV28 and TRBJ2-5; D is undetermined. CDR3 length: 16 amino acids. V gave up 1 base and J gave up 5 bases, with 17 bases separating them. Germline V gene lookup returns CDR1 MDHEN and CDR2 SYDVKM.

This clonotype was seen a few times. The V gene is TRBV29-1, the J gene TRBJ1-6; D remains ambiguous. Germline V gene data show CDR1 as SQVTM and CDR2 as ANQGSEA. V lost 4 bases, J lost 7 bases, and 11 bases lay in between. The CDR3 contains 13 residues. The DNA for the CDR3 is TGCAGCGTTGCCGAAGCGATGAATTCACCCCTCCACTTT. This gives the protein CSVAEAMNSPLHF.

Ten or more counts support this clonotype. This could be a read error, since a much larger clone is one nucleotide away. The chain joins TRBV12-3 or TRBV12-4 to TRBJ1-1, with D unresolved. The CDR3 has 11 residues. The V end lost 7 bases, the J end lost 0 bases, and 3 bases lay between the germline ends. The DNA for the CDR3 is TGTGCCAGCAACATGAACACTGAAGCTTTCTTT. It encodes CASNMNTEAFF.

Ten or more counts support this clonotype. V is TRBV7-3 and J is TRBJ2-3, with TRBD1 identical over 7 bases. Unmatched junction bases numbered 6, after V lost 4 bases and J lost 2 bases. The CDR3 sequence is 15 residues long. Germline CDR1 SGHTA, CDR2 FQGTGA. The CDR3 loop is CASSWGQTLTDTQYF. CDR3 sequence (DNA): TGTGCCAGCAGCTGGGGACAGACGCTCACAGATACGCAGTATTTT.

CDR3 in amino acids: CASSFSRDRGGETQYF. CDR3 nucleotide sequence: TGTGCCAGCAGTTTCTCGCGGGACAGGGGCGGAGAGACCCAGTACTTC. The chain couples TRBV28 to TRBJ2-5; 10 bases are shared with TRBD1. V lost 3 bases to trimming and J lost 4 bases; unmatched junction nucleotides: 8. Looked up from germline, CDR1 is MDHEN and CDR2 is SYDVKM. This CDR3 spans 16 amino acids.

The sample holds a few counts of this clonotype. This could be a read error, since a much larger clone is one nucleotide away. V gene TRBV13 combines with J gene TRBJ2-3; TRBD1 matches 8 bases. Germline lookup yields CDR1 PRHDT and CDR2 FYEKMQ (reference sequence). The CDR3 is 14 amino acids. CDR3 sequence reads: CASGQVPTGGTQYF. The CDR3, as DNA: TGCGCCAGCGGCCAGGTCCCAACAGGGGGTACGCAGTATTTT.